These 8 T cell receptor beta chains were sequenced from one sample in a study of T cells in Graves' hyperthyroidism and ophthalmopathy. There were TCR beta CDR3 regions amplified from RNA transcripts. Carried out on the TCR CDR3, a first-round RT-PCR used the HTBI primer set. TCRdb re-derived calls from the multiplex PCR reads in MiXCR, one entry per CDR3 protein. In the table there are some 300,000 distinct CDR3 sequences, around 20% of which are singletons. The specimen was blood. The receptor set was obtained from a man aged 45-60 years with Graves' ophthalmopathy.

Details on this clonotype: This may be a read error: a much more frequent sequence differs by one nucleotide. The rearrangement links TRBV28 to TRBJ2-2, with 11 bases identical to TRBD2. The germline CDR1 and CDR2 sequences are MDHEN and SYDVKM. This CDR3 contains 14 residues. The CDR3 region is CASSPSGGTGEPFF. In nucleotides, the CDR3 is TGTGCCAGCAGTCCTAGCGGGGGGACCGGGGAGCCGTTTTTT.

This clonotype was picked up a small number of times. The rearrangement joins TRBV6-5 to TRBJ1-2; D is unclear. The CDR3 runs 15 residues. V lost 2 bases and J 4 bases, leaving 14 bases between the germline ends. The germline gives CDR1 MNHEY, CDR2 SVGAGI. The CDR3: CASSYLRLDGYGYTF. The DNA of the CDR3 is TGTGCCAGCAGTTACCTCAGACTGGACGGCTATGGCTACACCTTC.

This clonotype was found many times. The chain recombines TRBV30 with TRBJ2-7; TRBD1 agrees at 9 bases. With V trimmed by 6 bases and J by 5 bases, 8 bases remained unmatched. This CDR3 is built from 13 residues. Germline assignment: CDR1 GTSNPN and CDR2 SVGIG (reference sequence). Here the CDR3 reads CACPGGTGNEQYF. The CDR3 region has the DNA TGTGCCTGCCCTGGGGGGACAGGGAACGAGCAGTACTTC.

This sequence joins TRBV7-2 and TRBJ2-3; D gene ambiguous. The V end was cut by 2 bases, the J end by 0 bases, with 15 bases between. The germline V gene has CDR1 SGHTA and CDR2 FQGNSA. This CDR3 has 17 amino acids. The CDR3 loop is CASSLMSWAASTDTQYF. CDR3 DNA sequence: TGTGCCAGCAGCTTAATGTCCTGGGCGGCAAGCACAGATACGCAGTATTTT.

This chain links TRBV6-2 or TRBV6-3 with TRBJ2-3; 7 bases map to TRBD2. Germline trimming cut 5 bases from V and 2 bases from J; bases unmatched to any gene: 4. CDR1 is MNHEY and CDR2 is SVGEGT in the germline V gene. The CDR3 has 14 residues. CDR3 protein: CASSRDYYTDTQYF. DNA for the CDR3: TGTGCCAGCAGTCGGGACTACTACACAGATACGCAGTATTTT.

This chain connects TRBV5-1 to TRBJ2-6; D perhaps matches TRBD1 (6 bases). Germline lookup yields CDR1 SGHRS and CDR2 YFSETQ. V lost 0 bases to trimming and J lost 3 bases, with 10 bases between them. This CDR3 is built from 16 residues. The CDR3 region is CASSLDRAIGANVLTF. The CDR3 coding sequence is TGCGCCAGCAGCTTGGACAGGGCGATTGGGGCCAACGTCCTGACTTTC.

This clonotype came up many times. V usage is TRBV7-8 and J usage is TRBJ2-5; D uncertain. The CDR3 has 15 residues. V lost 0 bases to trimming and J lost 7 bases, with 15 bases between them. CDR1 and CDR2 (germline): SGHVS, FQNEAQ. The CDR3 sequence: CASSLANLQIGTQYF. CDR3 DNA sequence: TGTGCCAGCAGCTTAGCAAACTTACAAATAGGGACCCAGTACTTC.

The chain combines TRBV6-1 with TRBJ1-5; D remains ambiguous. The CDR3 consists of 13 residues. V lost 0 bases, J lost 3 bases, and 3 bases lay in between. Germline loops: CDR1 MNHNS, CDR2 SASEGT. CDR3 sequence: CASSEAYNQPQHF. DNA of the CDR3: TGTGCCAGCAGTGAAGCCTACAATCAGCCCCAGCATTTT.